A selection of T cell receptor beta chains follows, all from one sample in a study of cytomegalovirus exposure and HLA in healthy donors. The assay was immunoSEQ multiplex PCR, and TCRdb's table has in-frame clones only and misses some. The profile shows about 200,000 clones, 65% to 90% of them singletons. The specimen was PBMCs. These receptors were obtained from a woman under 40 in good health and CMV-seronegative. Both conserved end residues are part of each CDR3. D genes are given only for firm matches. Expanded clones get a size class; other rows say once, few or many, or leave the size out.

cdr3_aa,cdr3_nt,clone_size,d_call,v_call,j_call
CASSKGSSQYYEQYF,TGTGCCAGCAGCAAAGGGAGCAGTCAATACTACGAGCAGTACTTC,NA,NA,TRBV21-1,TRBJ2-7
CASSRSRDRTLFLDTNYGYTF,TGCGCCAGCAGCAGGTCCCGGGACAGAACTTTGTTTTTGGACACTAACTATGGCTACACCTTC,NA,TRBD1,TRBV5-1,TRBJ1-2
CASSRPQGSTYEQYF,TGCGCCAGCAGCCGGCCACAGGGGTCTACCTACGAGCAGTACTTC,NA,TRBD1,TRBV4-1,TRBJ2-7
CASSSVYNEQFF,TGTGCCAGCAGCTCCGTCTACAATGAGCAGTTCTTC,NA,NA,TRBV7-3,TRBJ2-1
CASSVGREHYEQYF,TGTGCCAGCAGCGTAGGTAGAGAGCACTACGAGCAGTACTTC,NA,NA,TRBV9,TRBJ2-7
CASSIDTRDQQFF,TGTGCCAGTAGTATAGACACGCGGGACCAGCAGTTCTTC,NA,NA,TRBV19,TRBJ2-1
CASSQGEGTQYF,TGTGCCAGCAGCCAAGGAGAGGGGACCCAGTACTTC,NA,NA,TRBV14,TRBJ2-5
CASSSHSGGSYNEQFF,TGTGCCAGTAGTTCACATAGCGGGGGCTCCTACAATGAGCAGTTCTTC,NA,TRBD2,TRBV19,TRBJ2-1
CASSHPITVGGTEAFF,TGTGCCAGCAGCCACCCTATTACAGTTGGAGGCACTGAAGCTTTCTTT,NA,NA,TRBV14,TRBJ1-1
CASSQQTGPYEQYF,TGCGCCAGCAGCCAACAAACAGGCCCCTACGAGCAGTACTTC,NA,NA,TRBV5-1,TRBJ2-7
CASSLSIAGVYEQYF,TGTGCCAGCAGTTTATCGATAGCGGGGGTTTACGAGCAGTACTTC,NA,TRBD2,TRBV28,TRBJ2-7
CASSWTTGGSDYGYTF,TGTGCCAGCAGCTGGACCACCGGGGGTTCAGACTATGGCTACACCTTC,NA,NA,TRBV7-2,TRBJ1-2
CASRRGGLSSYNEQFF,TGTGCCAGCAGGAGGGGGGGTCTCAGCTCCTACAATGAGCAGTTCTTC,NA,NA,TRBV2,TRBJ2-1
CASSGAGTYEQYF,TGTGCCAGCAGTGGTGCGGGGACCTACGAGCAGTACTTC,few,NA,TRBV28,TRBJ2-7
CASSGGPDYNEQFF,TGCGCCAGCAGCGGCGGGCCGGATTACAATGAGCAGTTCTTC,NA,NA,TRBV5-1,TRBJ2-1
CASSLTGSDTQYF,TGTGCCAGCAGCTTGACAGGGTCAGATACGCAGTATTTT,NA,NA,TRBV5-6,TRBJ2-3
CASRTGNEQFF,TGTGCCAGCAGGACGGGGAATGAGCAGTTCTTC,NA,NA,TRBV2,TRBJ2-1
CASRNRENTGELFF,TGTGCCAGCAGGAACAGGGAGAACACCGGGGAGCTGTTTTTT,NA,NA,TRBV4-2,TRBJ2-2
CASSFVPSARTDTQYF,TGTGCCAGCAGCTTTGTCCCTAGCGCGAGGACAGATACGCAGTATTTT,NA,NA,TRBV11-2,TRBJ2-3
CASSPDRVSNQPQHF,TGTGCCAGCAGTCCTGACAGGGTCAGCAATCAGCCCCAGCATTTT,NA,TRBD1,TRBV6-1,TRBJ1-5
CASSAGINTGANVLTF,TGTGCCAGCAGTGCGGGGATTAACACTGGGGCCAACGTCCTGACTTTC,NA,NA,TRBV6-1,TRBJ2-6
CATSREREGSNEQFF,TGTGCCACCAGCAGAGAGCGGGAGGGCAGCAATGAGCAGTTCTTC,NA,TRBD2,TRBV15,TRBJ2-1
CATSLMRAGGATQYF,TGTGCCACCAGCTTAATGCGAGCGGGGGGAGCTACGCAGTATTTT,NA,TRBD2,TRBV15,TRBJ2-3
CASSYSLATKETQYF,TGTGCCAGCAGTTACTCGTTGGCGACTAAAGAGACCCAGTACTTC,once,NA,TRBV6-5,TRBJ2-5
CASSTPSAEAFF,TGTGCCAGCAGTACCCCCAGCGCTGAAGCTTTCTTT,once,NA,TRBV6-5,TRBJ1-1
CAISNPPLGPSTDTQYF,TGTGCCATCAGTAACCCCCCTTTGGGCCCTAGCACAGATACGCAGTATTTT,NA,NA,TRBV10-3,TRBJ2-3
CASGGGQYRYEQYF,TGTGCCAGCGGGGGGGGCCAGTACCGCTACGAGCAGTACTTC,NA,NA,TRBV2,TRBJ2-7
CASSLAMTPNTGELFF,TGTGCCAGCAGCTTAGCGATGACACCGAACACCGGGGAGCTGTTTTTT,once,NA,TRBV11-1,TRBJ2-2
CASSPAGAGELFF,TGTGCCAGCAGCCCAGCGGGGGCCGGGGAGCTGTTTTTT,NA,TRBD2,TRBV28,TRBJ2-2
CASSEVRTGTQYF,TGTGCCAGCAGTGAAGTGAGAACTGGTACGCAGTATTTT,NA,NA,TRBV2,TRBJ2-3
CASSLGISLNTEAFF,TGCGCCAGCAGCTTGGGGATTAGCTTAAACACTGAAGCTTTCTTT,NA,NA,TRBV5-1,TRBJ1-1
CASSQDRGRTEAFF,TGTGCCAGCAGCCAGGACAGGGGGAGAACTGAAGCTTTCTTT,NA,TRBD1,TRBV7-6,TRBJ1-1
CAISEPETSSGMGDTQYF,TGTGCCATCAGTGAGCCCGAGACCAGTAGCGGGATGGGTGATACGCAGTATTTT,few,TRBD2,TRBV10-3,TRBJ2-3
CASSPRTINSPLHF,TGTGCCAGCAGTCCCCGGACAATTAATTCACCCCTCCACTTT,NA,NA,TRBV28,TRBJ1-6
CASSLAGGSLGTEAFF,TGTGCCAGCAGCTTGGCCGGGGGGAGCCTGGGCACTGAAGCTTTCTTT,NA,NA,TRBV5-4,TRBJ1-1
CASLDGTALTEAFF,TGTGCCAGTTTAGATGGGACAGCTTTAACTGAAGCTTTCTTT,NA,TRBD1,TRBV19,TRBJ1-1
CASGLIEPQPQHF,TGTGCCAGCGGACTTATAGAGCCGCAGCCCCAGCATTTT,NA,NA,TRBV28,TRBJ1-5
CASSFKSVYEQFF,TGTGCCAGCAGCTTTAAATCGGTTTATGAGCAGTTCTTC,NA,NA,TRBV11-2,TRBJ2-1
CASSLVGVRVTYGYTF,TGTGCCAGCAGTTTGGTCGGTGTCAGGGTTACCTATGGCTACACCTTC,NA,NA,TRBV28,TRBJ1-2
CASSDTSGASSTDTQYF,TGCGCCAGCAGTGATACGTCAGGTGCCTCTAGCACAGATACGCAGTATTTT,NA,NA,TRBV10-1,TRBJ2-3